This T cell receptor (beta chain) emerged from a study of blood T cells in healthy people across ages. In germline, CDR1 is LNHDA, CDR2 SQIVND (reference sequence). This CDR3 contains 14 residues. Trimming removed 3 bases at V and 5 bases at J, with 13 bases between. A second PCR of 7 to 11 cycles used a sample-barcoded 5' primer and a J-beta primer mix. One entry per CDR3 protein, called by TCRdb with MiXCR from the 5' RACE reads. The table lists 1,800,000 or so distinct CDR3 sequences, approximately 39% of them singletons. The sequence derives from a human donor in good health. Sample: blood. V gene TRBV19 combines with J gene TRBJ1-1; D is possibly TRBD1 (5 bases). The CDR3 DNA sequence: TGTGCCAGTAGTATGGGGGGGAGTGGAACTGAAGCTTTCTTT. It specifies CASSMGGSGTEAFF.